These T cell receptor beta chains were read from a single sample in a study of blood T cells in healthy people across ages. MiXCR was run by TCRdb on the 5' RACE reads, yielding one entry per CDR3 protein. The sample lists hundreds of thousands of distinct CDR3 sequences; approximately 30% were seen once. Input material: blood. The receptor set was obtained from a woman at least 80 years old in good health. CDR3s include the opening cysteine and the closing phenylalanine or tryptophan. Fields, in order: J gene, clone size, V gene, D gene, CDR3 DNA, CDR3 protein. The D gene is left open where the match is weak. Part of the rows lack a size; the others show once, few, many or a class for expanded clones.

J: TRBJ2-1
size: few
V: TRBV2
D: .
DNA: TGTGCCAGCAGCATTACACTGGCCGGGGGGCAGTTCTTC
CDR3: CASSITLAGGQFF

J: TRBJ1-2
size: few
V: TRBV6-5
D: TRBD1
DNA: TGTGCCAGCAGTTTCTCCCACAGGGGCGACTATGGCTACACCTTC
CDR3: CASSFSHRGDYGYTF

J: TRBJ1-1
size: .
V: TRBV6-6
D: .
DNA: TGTGCCAGCAGAAAGCAGGGCCTGAACACTGAAGCTTTCTTT
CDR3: CASRKQGLNTEAFF

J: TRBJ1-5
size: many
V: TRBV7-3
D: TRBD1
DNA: TGTGCCAGCAGCGAGGGGGCCAATCAGCCCCAGCATTTT
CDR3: CASSEGANQPQHF

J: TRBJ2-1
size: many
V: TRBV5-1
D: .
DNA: TGCGCCAGCAGCTTGGCCATTCGAGGGATGGGAGAGCAGTTCTTC
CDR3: CASSLAIRGMGEQFF

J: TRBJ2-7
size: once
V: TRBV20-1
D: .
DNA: TGCAGTGCTAGAGGTAACAGGGCCCCCTACGAGCAGTACTTC
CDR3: CSARGNRAPYEQYF

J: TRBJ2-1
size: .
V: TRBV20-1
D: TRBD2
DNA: TGCAGTGCTAGAGATCTGGCGGGGGTAGCCTACAATGAGCAGTTCTTC
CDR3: CSARDLAGVAYNEQFF

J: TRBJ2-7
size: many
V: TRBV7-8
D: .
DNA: TGTGCCAGCAGCTTTGAGGTGGTCTACGAGCAGTACTTC
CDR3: CASSFEVVYEQYF

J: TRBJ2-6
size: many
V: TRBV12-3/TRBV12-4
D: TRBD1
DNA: TGTGCCAGCAGCTGGACCGGGACAGGGGGATGGGGGGCCAACGTCCTGACTTTC
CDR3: CASSWTGTGGWGANVLTF

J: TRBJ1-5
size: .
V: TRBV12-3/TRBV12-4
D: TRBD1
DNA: TGTGCCAGCAGCCACAAGGGACAGGCGGTTACCAATCAGCCCCAGCATTTT
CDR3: CASSHKGQAVTNQPQHF

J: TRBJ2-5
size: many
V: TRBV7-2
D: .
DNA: TGTGCCAGCAGCCCAGATACGGAGACCCAGTACTTC
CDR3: CASSPDTETQYF

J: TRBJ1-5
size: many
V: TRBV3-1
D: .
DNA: TGTGCCAGCAGCCAAGATCCACGTCAGCCCCAGCATTTT
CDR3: CASSQDPRQPQHF

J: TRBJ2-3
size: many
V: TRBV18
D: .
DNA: TGTGCCAGCTCACCGGGACTCACTAACACAGATACGCAGTATTTT
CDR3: CASSPGLTNTDTQYF

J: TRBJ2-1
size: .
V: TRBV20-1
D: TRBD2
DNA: TGCAGTGCTAGGCGGGCGGGGGGCTACAATGAGCAGTTCTTC
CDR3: CSARRAGGYNEQFF

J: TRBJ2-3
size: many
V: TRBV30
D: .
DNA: TGTGCCTGGAGTGTACAAGCGGTCAGCACAGATACGCAGTATTTT
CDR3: CAWSVQAVSTDTQYF

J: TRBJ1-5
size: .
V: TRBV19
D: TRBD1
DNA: TGTGCCAGTAACTGGGACAGGGGCAATCAGCCCCAGCATTTT
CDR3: CASNWDRGNQPQHF

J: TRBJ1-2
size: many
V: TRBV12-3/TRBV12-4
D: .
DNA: TGTGCCAGCAGTTTAGTAGGTGTTAGCTATGGCTACACCTTC
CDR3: CASSLVGVSYGYTF

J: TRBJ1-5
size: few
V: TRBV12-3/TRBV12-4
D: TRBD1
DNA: TGTGCCAGCAAACTGGGAACAGGGGACAATCAGCCCCAGCATTTT
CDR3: CASKLGTGDNQPQHF

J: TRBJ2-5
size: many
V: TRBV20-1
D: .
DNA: TGCAGTGCTAGAGATCCCGGACTCCAAGAGACCCAGTACTTC
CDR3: CSARDPGLQETQYF

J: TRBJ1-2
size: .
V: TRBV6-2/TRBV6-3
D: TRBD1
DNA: TGTGCCAGCAGCTTAGCCCACAGGGGGAATAACTATGGCTACACCTTC
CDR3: CASSLAHRGNNYGYTF

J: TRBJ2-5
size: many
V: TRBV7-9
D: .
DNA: TGTGCCAGCAGCTCCCAACCGGGGGCAATGGAAGTGGGCCAGTACTTC
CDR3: CASSSQPGAMEVGQYF

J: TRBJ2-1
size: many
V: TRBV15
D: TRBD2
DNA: TGTGCCACCAGCAGGAGGAGGGACTATTCCAATGAGCAGTTCTTC
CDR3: CATSRRRDYSNEQFF

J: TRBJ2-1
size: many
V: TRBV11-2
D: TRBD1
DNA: TGTGCCAGCAGCCTCCTCCAGACAGGGGGAGATGAGCAGTTCTTC
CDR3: CASSLLQTGGDEQFF

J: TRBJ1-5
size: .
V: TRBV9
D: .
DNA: TGTGCCAGCGGACGGAATCAGCCCCAGCATTTT
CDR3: CASGRNQPQHF